This TCR beta chain was identified during a study of OX40 agonist ivuxolimab in advanced cancers. Blood draws occurred at baseline, cycle 4 day 1, and cycle 7 day 1. Study results and limitations: Certain nonresponders likewise exhibited a low normalized T-cell clonal expansion. At 0.1 to 3.0 mg/kg and by week 6, CD4+ and CD8+ T cells in the blood had expanded clonally.

Comments on this clone: The antigen is undetermined.

Assay used: immunoSEQ multiplex PCR; TCRdb lists only in-frame clones, some missing. This sample carries roughly 48,000 clones, more than 80% of them seen once, and the ten largest clones take approximately 1%. The CDR3 is 15 amino acids. V was pared by 4 bases and J by 3 bases, with 15 bases between. In germline, CDR1 is MNHEY, CDR2 SVGAGI. The rearrangement links TRBV6-5 to TRBJ2-5; D may correspond to TRBD1 or TRBD2 (6 bases each). This receptor was taken from an adult with an advanced solid tumor such as melanoma, head and neck, liver or kidney cancer. This sample comprised CD4+ or CD8+ T cells sorted from blood, obtained in a trial of the OX40 agonist ivuxolimab. The CDR3 DNA is TGTGCCAGCAGTTCGACCGGGGGCGGGGAAGAGACCCAGTACTTC. Its translation: CASSSTGGGEETQYF.